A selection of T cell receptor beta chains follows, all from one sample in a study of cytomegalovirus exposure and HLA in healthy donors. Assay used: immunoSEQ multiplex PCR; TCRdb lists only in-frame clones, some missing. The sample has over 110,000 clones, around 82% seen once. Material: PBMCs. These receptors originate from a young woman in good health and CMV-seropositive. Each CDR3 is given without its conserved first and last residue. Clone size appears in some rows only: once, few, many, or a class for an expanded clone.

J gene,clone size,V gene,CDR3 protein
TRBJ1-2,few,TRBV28,ASSLGQGNYGYT
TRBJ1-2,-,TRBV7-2,ASSLNRAYGYT
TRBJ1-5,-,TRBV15,ATSRDLGQGLENQPQH
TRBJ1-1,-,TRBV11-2,ASSLGTGASTEAF
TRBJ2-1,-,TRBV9,ASSQGSEQF
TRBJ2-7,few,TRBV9,ASSAYSGQGYYEQY
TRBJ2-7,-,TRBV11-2,ATTLKGGESRYEQY
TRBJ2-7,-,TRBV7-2,ASSLGAGGAYEQY
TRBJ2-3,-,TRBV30,AWSDPRAKVTDTQY
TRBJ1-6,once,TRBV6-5,ASSYDRVGSPLH
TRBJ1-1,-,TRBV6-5,ASSYGQSYTEAF
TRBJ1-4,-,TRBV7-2,ASRLQGRANEKLF
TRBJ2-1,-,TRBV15,ATSRDLSGGANEQF
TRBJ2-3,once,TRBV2,ASSFTGDTQY